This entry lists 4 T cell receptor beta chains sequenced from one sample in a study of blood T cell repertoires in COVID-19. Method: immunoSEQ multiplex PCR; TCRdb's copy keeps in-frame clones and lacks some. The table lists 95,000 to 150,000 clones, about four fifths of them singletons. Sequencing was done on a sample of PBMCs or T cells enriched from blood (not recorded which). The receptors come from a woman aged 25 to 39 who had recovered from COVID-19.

The CDR3 reads CASSSLAGLAKNIQYF. The CDR3 DNA reads TGTGCCAGCAGCTCCCTAGCGGGATTAGCCAAAAACATTCAGTACTTC. This chain joins TRBV7-9 and TRBJ2-4; 9 positions agree with TRBD2. The V and J ends lost 4 bases and 0 bases, in that order; junction bases with no gene match: 4. The V gene's germline CDR1 is SEHNR and CDR2 FQNEAQ (reference sequence). The CDR3 loop spans 16 amino acids.

The CDR3 nucleotides read TGTGCCAGCAGCTGGGAGCGGGTAAGGGTCAATGAGCAGTTCTTC. Encoded protein: CASSWERVRVNEQFF. This chain links TRBV7-9 with TRBJ2-1; perhaps TRBD2 as D (6 bases). Deletions cut 4 bases from V and 6 bases from J, with 16 bases between. There are 15 residues in the CDR3. Germline V lookup: CDR1 SEHNR, CDR2 FQNEAQ (reference sequence). Filled out from reference TRBV7-9 and TRBJ2-1, the complete variable domain reads DTGVSQNPRHKITKRGQNVTFRCDPISEHNRLYWYRQTLGQGPEFLTYFQNEAQLEKSRLLSDRFSAERPKGSFSTLEIQRTEQGDSAMYLCASSWERVRVNEQFFGPGTRLTVL.

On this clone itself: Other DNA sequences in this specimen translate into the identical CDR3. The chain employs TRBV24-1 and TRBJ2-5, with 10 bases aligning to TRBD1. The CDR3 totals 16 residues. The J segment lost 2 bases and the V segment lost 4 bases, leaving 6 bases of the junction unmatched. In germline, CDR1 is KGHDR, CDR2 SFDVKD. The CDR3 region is CATSDPGTGAQETQYF. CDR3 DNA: TGTGCCACCAGTGACCCCGGGACAGGGGCGCAAGAGACCCAGTACTTC.

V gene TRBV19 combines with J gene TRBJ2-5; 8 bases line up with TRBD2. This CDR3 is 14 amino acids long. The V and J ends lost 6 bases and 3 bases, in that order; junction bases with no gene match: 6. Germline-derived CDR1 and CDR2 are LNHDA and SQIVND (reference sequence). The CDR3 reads CASRAAGVEETQYF. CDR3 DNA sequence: TGTGCCAGTAGGGCAGCGGGAGTGGAAGAGACCCAGTACTTC.